A selection of T cell receptor beta chains follows, all from one sample in a study of blood T cell repertoires in COVID-19. The protocol was immunoSEQ multiplex PCR, while the TCRdb copy is restricted to in-frame clones and leaves out a portion. The sample has approximately 100,000 clones; roughly nine tenths are singletons. Source material: peripheral blood. These receptor sequences come from a man aged 60 to 75 with acute or convalescent COVID-19. The CDR3 runs from the conserved cysteine through the conserved F or W. Fields, in order: CDR3 protein, CDR3 DNA, clone size, J gene, V gene, D gene. A D gene is named only where the DNA matches it firmly. Clone size, where shown, is once, few, many, or a class for clones that have expanded.

CDR3: CASESGRAPDTQYF; DNA: TGTGCCAGCGAAAGCGGGAGGGCCCCAGATACGCAGTATTTT; size: NA; J: TRBJ2-3; V: TRBV3-1/TRBV3-2; D: TRBD2
CDR3: CASSFKGLEGSTNYGYTF; DNA: TGTGCCAGTAGTTTTAAAGGACTTGAAGGTAGTACTAACTATGGCTACACCTTC; size: NA; J: TRBJ1-2; V: TRBV19; D: NA
CDR3: CASSFLFYTEAFF; DNA: TGTGCCAGCAGCTTCCTTTTTTACACTGAAGCTTTCTTT; size: NA; J: TRBJ1-1; V: TRBV7-9; D: NA
CDR3: CASRLSGSNEQFF; DNA: TGTGCCAGCAGACTCAGCGGGAGCAATGAGCAGTTCTTC; size: NA; J: TRBJ2-1; V: TRBV6-5; D: TRBD2
CDR3: CASSAGVAGETQYF; DNA: TGTGCCAGCTCAGCGGGAGTCGCGGGGGAGACCCAGTACTTC; size: NA; J: TRBJ2-5; V: TRBV6-5; D: TRBD2
CDR3: CASSPPLAPGELFF; DNA: TGTGCCAGCAGCCCCCCACTTGCTCCCGGGGAGCTGTTTTTT; size: NA; J: TRBJ2-2; V: TRBV3-1/TRBV3-2; D: NA
CDR3: CASSFLVAGNIQYF; DNA: TGTGCCAGCAGCTTTTTGGTAGCGGGAAACATTCAGTACTTC; size: NA; J: TRBJ2-4; V: TRBV11-3; D: TRBD2
CDR3: CSGISGLAGSEQFF; DNA: TGCAGCGGTATTTCGGGACTAGCGGGCTCTGAGCAGTTCTTC; size: few; J: TRBJ2-1; V: TRBV29-1; D: TRBD2
CDR3: CASSSRQPQHF; DNA: TGTGCCAGCAGCTCTAGACAGCCCCAGCATTTT; size: NA; J: TRBJ1-5; V: TRBV28; D: NA
CDR3: CASSLAEAPNTGELFF; DNA: TGCGCCAGCAGCTTGGCCGAGGCTCCGAACACCGGGGAGCTGTTTTTT; size: NA; J: TRBJ2-2; V: TRBV5-1; D: NA
CDR3: CASSLAAGESTGELFF; DNA: TGTGCCAGCAGCTTAGCTGCAGGCGAATCCACCGGGGAGCTGTTTTTT; size: NA; J: TRBJ2-2; V: TRBV7-8; D: NA
CDR3: CASYSKREATYEQYF; DNA: TGTGCCAGCTATTCCAAACGGGAGGCCACCTACGAGCAGTACTTC; size: NA; J: TRBJ2-7; V: TRBV27; D: TRBD2
CDR3: CASSYPTGRQYF; DNA: TGTGCCAGCAGTTACCCCACTGGGCGGCAGTACTTC; size: NA; J: TRBJ2-7; V: TRBV6-2/TRBV6-3; D: NA
CDR3: CASSWGLAGGPEETQYF; DNA: TGTGCCAGCAGCTGGGGACTAGCGGGAGGGCCGGAAGAGACCCAGTACTTC; size: NA; J: TRBJ2-5; V: TRBV5-4; D: TRBD2
CDR3: CASSLISEAFF; DNA: TGTGCCAGCAGCTTAATCTCTGAAGCTTTCTTT; size: NA; J: TRBJ1-1; V: TRBV7-9; D: NA
CDR3: CAWSVPETKEWRTF; DNA: TGTGCCTGGAGTGTACCCGAGACAAAGGAATGGCGCACCTTC; size: NA; J: TRBJ1-2; V: TRBV30; D: NA
CDR3: CASSDTQTGGTDTQYF; DNA: TGTGCCAGCAGTGACACGCAGACAGGGGGCACAGATACGCAGTATTTT; size: NA; J: TRBJ2-3; V: TRBV6-4; D: TRBD1
CDR3: CATSVAGQPQHF; DNA: TGTGCCACCAGCGTTGCAGGCCAGCCCCAGCATTTT; size: once; J: TRBJ1-5; V: TRBV24-1; D: NA
CDR3: CASSLAKTFIPETQYF; DNA: TGTGCCAGCAGCTTAGCTAAAACGTTCATTCCTGAGACCCAGTACTTC; size: NA; J: TRBJ2-5; V: TRBV11-2; D: NA
CDR3: CASSLGAVVEKLFF; DNA: TGTGCCAGCAGCTTGGGGGCAGTAGTTGAAAAACTGTTTTTT; size: NA; J: TRBJ1-4; V: TRBV7-6; D: NA
CDR3: CASSTSTGGKQPQHF; DNA: TGTGCCAGCAGTACCTCGACAGGGGGCAAACAGCCCCAGCATTTT; size: NA; J: TRBJ1-5; V: TRBV28; D: TRBD1
CDR3: CASSWERGTLQETQYF; DNA: TGTGCCAGCAGCTGGGAGCGGGGGACTCTCCAAGAGACCCAGTACTTC; size: NA; J: TRBJ2-5; V: TRBV13; D: TRBD2
CDR3: CAWSSQGISGNTIYF; DNA: TGTGCCTGGAGTTCCCAGGGGATATCTGGAAACACCATATATTTT; size: NA; J: TRBJ1-3; V: TRBV30; D: NA
CDR3: CASSPTGSGGELFF; DNA: TGCGCCAGCAGCCCGACAGGGAGTGGCGGGGAGCTGTTTTTT; size: NA; J: TRBJ2-2; V: TRBV5-1; D: TRBD1
CDR3: CASSREGGEKLFF; DNA: TGTGCCAGCAGCCGGGAAGGAGGGGAAAAACTGTTTTTT; size: NA; J: TRBJ1-4; V: TRBV7-9; D: NA
CDR3: CASSNSGTGRNEKLFF; DNA: TGTGCCAGCAGCAACTCCGGGACAGGGAGAAATGAAAAACTGTTTTTT; size: NA; J: TRBJ1-4; V: TRBV4-2; D: TRBD1
CDR3: CASTTGDTEAFF; DNA: TGTGCCAGCACCACCGGTGACACTGAAGCTTTCTTT; size: NA; J: TRBJ1-1; V: TRBV25-1; D: NA
CDR3: CASSFGGAGADTQYF; DNA: TGTGCCAGCAGTTTCGGGGGGGCTGGAGCAGATACGCAGTATTTT; size: NA; J: TRBJ2-3; V: TRBV28; D: TRBD2
CDR3: CASSIRQGSYEQYF; DNA: TGTGCCAGCAGTATACGACAGGGCTCCTACGAGCAGTACTTC; size: NA; J: TRBJ2-7; V: TRBV6-6; D: TRBD1
CDR3: CASNVGGENIQYF; DNA: TGTGCCAGCAATGTCGGCGGCGAAAACATTCAGTACTTC; size: once; J: TRBJ2-4; V: TRBV12-3/TRBV12-4; D: NA
CDR3: CASSTNYRGTGNTIYF; DNA: TGTGCCAGCAGTACCAACTACAGGGGAACTGGAAACACCATATATTTT; size: NA; J: TRBJ1-3; V: TRBV28; D: TRBD1
CDR3: CASSQEAGAGNTIYF; DNA: TGCGCCAGCAGCCAAGAGGCAGGGGCTGGAAACACCATATATTTT; size: few; J: TRBJ1-3; V: TRBV4-1; D: NA
CDR3: CASNRGTGGLDGYTF; DNA: TGTGCCAGCAATCGAGGGACAGGGGGCCTGGATGGCTACACCTTC; size: NA; J: TRBJ1-2; V: TRBV6-5; D: TRBD1